This T cell receptor (beta chain) was recorded in a study of blood T cell repertoires in COVID-19. Study as a whole: The United States, Italy and Spain supplied acute and convalescent COVID-19 samples.

Sequenced by immunoSEQ multiplex PCR; TCRdb stores in-frame clones only, minus some. There are about 210,000 clones in the sample; 84% occur only once, and about 7.3% lies in the top ten. The germline V gene has CDR1 SNHLY and CDR2 FYNNEI. V was shortened by 10 bases and J by 8 bases, with 20 bases between the two germline ends. The CDR3 has 13 residues. The clonotype was recovered from a woman between 45 and 65 years old with active or convalescent COVID-19. V and J are TRBV2 and TRBJ1-2; D is unclear. The specimen sequenced was peripheral blood. The CDR3 loop reads CATQTLGGLGYTF. In DNA form, the CDR3 reads TGTGCCACCCAAACGTTGGGCGGGCTAGGCTACACCTTC.